The rows below give T cell receptor beta chains drawn from one sample of a study of shared clonotypes between healthy human individuals. TCRdb's copy holds only in-frame clones and misses some; the assay was immunoSEQ multiplex PCR. Of about 1.5 million clones in the sample, 98% were seen once. The sample comprised naive CD4+ T cells sorted from blood. These receptors were collected from a man younger than 45 in good health. The CDR3 runs from the conserved cysteine through the conserved F or W. The order of the fields is V gene, J gene, D gene, CDR3 DNA, CDR3 protein. D genes are given only for firm matches.

TRBV11-3,TRBJ2-5,NA,TGTGCCAGCAGCCTGACCCGACCAAAAGAGACCCAGTACTTC,CASSLTRPKETQYF
TRBV9,TRBJ2-1,TRBD2,TGTGCCAGCAGCGTAGTTGCTAGCGGGGAGCAGTTCTTC,CASSVVASGEQFF
TRBV9,TRBJ2-1,NA,TGTGCCAGCAGCGTATACGGGGGAGCGTACAATGAGCAGTTCTTC,CASSVYGGAYNEQFF
TRBV10-3,TRBJ1-5,TRBD1,TGTGCCATCTCGAGAGACAGGGTCCAGCCCCAGCATTTT,CAISRDRVQPQHF
TRBV19,TRBJ1-4,TRBD1,TGTGCCAGTAGTCCCAGAGCAAACCGGGACAGGGGGCTTGACGGCGAAAAACTGTTTTTT,CASSPRANRDRGLDGEKLFF
TRBV19,TRBJ1-2,TRBD1,TGTGCCAGTAGTCGGAGTTCAGGGGGCGGACGCTATGGCTACACCTTC,CASSRSSGGGRYGYTF
TRBV5-4,TRBJ2-2,TRBD1,TGTGCCAGCAGCCTACAGGGGCCGAACACCGGGGAGCTGTTTTTT,CASSLQGPNTGELFF
TRBV19,TRBJ2-3,NA,TGTGCCAGTAGGGGGCGGTTTAACACAGATACGCAGTATTTT,CASRGRFNTDTQYF
TRBV6-5,TRBJ2-7,TRBD1,TGTGCCAGCAGTTACGCACAGGGGGCCGAGGAGCAGTACTTC,CASSYAQGAEEQYF
TRBV10-3,TRBJ1-5,NA,TGTGCCATCAGTGCCCAGTTGGGCAATCAGCCCCAGCATTTT,CAISAQLGNQPQHF
TRBV18,TRBJ1-1,NA,TGTGCCAGCTCACTCCCCCGGCAGACCAACACTGAAGCTTTCTTT,CASSLPRQTNTEAFF
TRBV6-1,TRBJ2-5,TRBD1,TGTGCCAGCAGTGAAGGGGCAGGGGGTCCCTACCAAGAGACCCAGTACTTC,CASSEGAGGPYQETQYF
TRBV7-3,TRBJ2-6,NA,TGTGCCAGCAGCCTCATCAGTGGAGCTGGGGCCAACGTCCTGACTTTC,CASSLISGAGANVLTF
TRBV5-1,TRBJ2-1,TRBD2,TGCGCCAGCAGCTTAGGAGGGACTAGCCACAATGAGCAGTTCTTC,CASSLGGTSHNEQFF
TRBV10-1,TRBJ2-3,NA,TGCGCCAGCAGTGAATGGGCTAGAGGTACGCAGTATTTT,CASSEWARGTQYF
TRBV25-1,TRBJ1-2,NA,TGTGCCAGTAGGGGGGTGAGGGACTATGGCTACACCTTC,CASRGVRDYGYTF
TRBV5-1,TRBJ2-7,NA,TGCGCCAGCAGCTTGGAGGCAGGGGAAATGTACGAGCAGTACTTC,CASSLEAGEMYEQYF
TRBV27,TRBJ2-2,TRBD2,TGTGCCAGCAGTTTACGGACTAGCGGGAGTTACACCGGGGAGCTGTTTTTT,CASSLRTSGSYTGELFF
TRBV29-1,TRBJ1-1,NA,TGCAGCGTTGATGAGGACACCATGAACACTGAAGCTTTCTTT,CSVDEDTMNTEAFF
TRBV5-4,TRBJ2-7,NA,TGTGCCAGCAGCTTGGTGCAGGGTAACGAGCAGTACTTC,CASSLVQGNEQYF
TRBV5-4,TRBJ1-4,TRBD1,TGTGCCAGCAGCTTATCTGGCAGGGGGGGATTTGAACAACTGTTTTTT,CASSLSGRGGFEQLFF
TRBV20-1,TRBJ1-1,NA,TGCAGTGCTCTTACGGACACTGAAGCTTTCTTT,CSALTDTEAFF
TRBV5-1,TRBJ2-1,NA,TGCGCCAGCAGCCCACAGGGGACTTCCAATGAGCAGTTCTTC,CASSPQGTSNEQFF
TRBV9,TRBJ2-1,NA,TGTGCCAGCAGCGTAGAGTTTACGAGGGGCTCCAGAGAGGCTGAGCAGTTCTTC,CASSVEFTRGSREAEQFF
TRBV9,TRBJ2-2,TRBD2,TGTGCCAGCAGCCAGCGGACTAGCGGGAGCGCCGGGGAGCTGTTTTTT,CASSQRTSGSAGELFF
TRBV6-1,TRBJ2-7,TRBD2,TGTGCCAGCAGTGGCCGACTAGCGGGAGCGGCTTACGAGCAGTACTTC,CASSGRLAGAAYEQYF
TRBV2,TRBJ2-1,NA,TGTGCCAGCACCTTACCCGGGAGCTCCTACAATGAGCAGTTCTTC,CASTLPGSSYNEQFF
TRBV14,TRBJ2-7,NA,TGTGCCAGCAGCCAAAGGGGGGGCTGGAACCTTGAATACGAGCAGTACTTC,CASSQRGGWNLEYEQYF
TRBV6-6,TRBJ1-2,TRBD1,TGTGCCAGCAGACTTGGACAGGGCAGGCCACTAATTTTC,CASRLGQGRPLIF
TRBV18,TRBJ2-7,NA,TGTGCCAGCTCACCCGCAGATACCTACGAGCAGTACTTC,CASSPADTYEQYF